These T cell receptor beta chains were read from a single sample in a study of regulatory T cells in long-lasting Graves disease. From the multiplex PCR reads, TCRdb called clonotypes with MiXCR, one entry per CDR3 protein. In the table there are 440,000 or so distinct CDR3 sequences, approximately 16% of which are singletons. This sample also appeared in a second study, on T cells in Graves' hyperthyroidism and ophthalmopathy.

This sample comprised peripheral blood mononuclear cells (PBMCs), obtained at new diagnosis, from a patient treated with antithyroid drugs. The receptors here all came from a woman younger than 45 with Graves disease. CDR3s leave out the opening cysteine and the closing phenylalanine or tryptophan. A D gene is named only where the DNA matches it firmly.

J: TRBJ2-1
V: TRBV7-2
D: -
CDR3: ASSFQNPRVGGNEQF

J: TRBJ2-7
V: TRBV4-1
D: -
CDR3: ASSHRGGEQY

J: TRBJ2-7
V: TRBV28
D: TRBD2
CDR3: ASSGGASGGTSYEQY

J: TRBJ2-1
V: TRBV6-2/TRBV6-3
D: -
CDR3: ASSYSGGAGSNEQF

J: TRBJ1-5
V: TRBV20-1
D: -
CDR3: SASLGQPQH

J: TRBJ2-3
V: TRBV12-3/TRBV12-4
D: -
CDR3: ASSLWDTDTQY

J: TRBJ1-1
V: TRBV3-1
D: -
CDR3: ASSQGPRLRGDTEAF

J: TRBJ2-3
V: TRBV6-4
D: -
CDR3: ASPVETDTQY

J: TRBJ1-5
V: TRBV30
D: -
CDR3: AWSLGISNQPQH

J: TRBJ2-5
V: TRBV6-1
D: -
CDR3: ASSEGRGLETQY

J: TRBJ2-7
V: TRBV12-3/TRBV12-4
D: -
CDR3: ASSLTGVGGDEQY

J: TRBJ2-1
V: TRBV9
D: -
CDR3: ASSVVGAGLGNEQF

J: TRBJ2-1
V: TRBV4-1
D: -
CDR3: ASHDSGGLRYNEQF

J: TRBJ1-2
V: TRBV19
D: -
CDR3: ASSIGVLLYGYT

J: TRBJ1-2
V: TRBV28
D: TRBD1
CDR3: ASSLYRQGSGGYT

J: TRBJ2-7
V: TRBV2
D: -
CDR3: ASSEGGSYEQY

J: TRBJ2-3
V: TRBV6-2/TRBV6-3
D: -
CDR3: ASRRYNKGTDTQY

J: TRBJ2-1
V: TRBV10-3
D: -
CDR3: AISYSKGDATYNEQF

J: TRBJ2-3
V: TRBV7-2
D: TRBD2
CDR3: ASSLLGGLAATDTQY

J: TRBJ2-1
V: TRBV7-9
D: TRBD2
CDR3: ASPGAGSIGEQF

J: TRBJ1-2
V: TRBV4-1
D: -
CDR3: ASSLEDDYYGYT

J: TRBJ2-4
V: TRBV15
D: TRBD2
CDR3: ATSGGRAIAKNIQY

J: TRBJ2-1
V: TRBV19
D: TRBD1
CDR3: ASSIAGQGAGNEQF

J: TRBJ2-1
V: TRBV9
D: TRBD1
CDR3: ASSVGGTGVYNEQF

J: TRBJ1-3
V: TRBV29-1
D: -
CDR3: SVLSSSGNTIY

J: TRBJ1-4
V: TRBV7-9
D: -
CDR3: ASSLAQKPNEKLF

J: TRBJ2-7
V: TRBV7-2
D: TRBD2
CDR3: ASSLGGSSGRKTSYEQY

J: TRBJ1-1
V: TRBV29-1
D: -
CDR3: SVEGQRRSTEAF

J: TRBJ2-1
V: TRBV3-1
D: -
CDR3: ASSQAVGSEQF

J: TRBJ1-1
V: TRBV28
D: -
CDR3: ASKNRENTEAF

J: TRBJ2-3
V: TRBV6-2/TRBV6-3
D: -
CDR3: ASSYYGESTDTQY

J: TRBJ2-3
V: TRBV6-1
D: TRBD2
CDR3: ASRIAGGTDTQY

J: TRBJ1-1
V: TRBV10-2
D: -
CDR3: ASSESTYTEAF

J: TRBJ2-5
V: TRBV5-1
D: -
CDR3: ASSLRKETQY

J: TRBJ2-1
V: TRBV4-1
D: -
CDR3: ASSPSTSIIYNEQF

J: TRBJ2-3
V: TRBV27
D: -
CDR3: ASRQTSTDTQY

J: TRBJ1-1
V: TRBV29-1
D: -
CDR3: SVGGIGRYTEAF

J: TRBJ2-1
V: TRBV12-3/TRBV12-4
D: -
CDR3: ASSFSGANEQF

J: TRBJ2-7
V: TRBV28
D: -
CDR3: ASSLGKGISYEQY

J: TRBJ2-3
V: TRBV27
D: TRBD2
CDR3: ASSGGGTQY

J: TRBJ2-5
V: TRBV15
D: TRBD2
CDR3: ATSIWASGRETQY

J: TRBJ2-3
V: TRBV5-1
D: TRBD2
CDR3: ASSLPQRESTDTQY

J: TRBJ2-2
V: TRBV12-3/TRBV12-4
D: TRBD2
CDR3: ARGGTSGKAGELF

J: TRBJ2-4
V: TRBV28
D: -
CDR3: ASSDVGENIGNIQY

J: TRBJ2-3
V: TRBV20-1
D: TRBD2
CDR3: SADPAGESTDTQY

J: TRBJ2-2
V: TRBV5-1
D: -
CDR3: ASSFQGPSSGELF

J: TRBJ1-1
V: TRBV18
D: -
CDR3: ASFRERGMNTEAF

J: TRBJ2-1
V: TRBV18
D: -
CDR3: ASSVSGRAKDNERF

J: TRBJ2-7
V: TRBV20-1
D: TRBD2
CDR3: SAEREGRYEQY

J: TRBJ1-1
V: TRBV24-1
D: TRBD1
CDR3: ATSGGTGNTEAF

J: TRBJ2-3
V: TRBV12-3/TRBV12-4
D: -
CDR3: ASRPTGSRRGTDTQY

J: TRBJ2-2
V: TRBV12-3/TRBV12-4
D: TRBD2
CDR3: ASSLTGLGFIGELF

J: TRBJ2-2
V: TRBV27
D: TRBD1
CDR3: ASSPTGGTNTGELF